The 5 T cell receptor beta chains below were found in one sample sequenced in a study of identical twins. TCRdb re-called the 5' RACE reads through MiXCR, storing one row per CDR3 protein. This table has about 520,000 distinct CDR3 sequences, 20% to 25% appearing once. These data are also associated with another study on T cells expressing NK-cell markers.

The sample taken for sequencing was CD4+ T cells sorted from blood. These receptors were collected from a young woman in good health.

The chain's CDR3 is CASSRRAVGETQYF. The CDR3 DNA follows: TGTGCCAGCAGCCGTCGGGCAGTCGGGGAGACCCAGTACTTC. J is TRBJ2-5 and V is TRBV12-3 or TRBV12-4; D not certain. The CDR3 has 14 residues. V lost 6 bases and J lost 5, with 16 bases in between.

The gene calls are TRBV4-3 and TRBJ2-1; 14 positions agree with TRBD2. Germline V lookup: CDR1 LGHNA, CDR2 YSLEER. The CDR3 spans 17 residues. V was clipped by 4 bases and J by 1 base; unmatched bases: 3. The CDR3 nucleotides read TGCGCCAGCAGCCGCCGACTAGCGGGAGGGTCCTACAATGAGCAGTTCTTC. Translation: CASSRRLAGGSYNEQFF.

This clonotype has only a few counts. The CDR3 spells CASSLRGGGLYEQFF. The CDR3 DNA is TGTGCCAGCAGTTTACGGGGGGGGGGCCTCTATGAGCAGTTCTTC. The genes are TRBV27 and TRBJ2-1; 8 positions agree with TRBD2. Looked up from germline, CDR1 is MNHEY and CDR2 is SMNVEV (reference sequence). V was clipped by 2 bases and J by 8 bases; unmatched bases: 8. The CDR3 is made up of 15 amino acids.

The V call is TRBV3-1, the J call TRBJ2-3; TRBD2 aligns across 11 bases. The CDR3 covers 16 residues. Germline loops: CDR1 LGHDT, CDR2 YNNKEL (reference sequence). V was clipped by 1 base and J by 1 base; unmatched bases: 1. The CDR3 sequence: CASSQGGLAGTDTQYF. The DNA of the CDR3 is TGTGCCAGCAGCCAAGGGGGACTAGCGGGCACAGATACGCAGTATTTT.

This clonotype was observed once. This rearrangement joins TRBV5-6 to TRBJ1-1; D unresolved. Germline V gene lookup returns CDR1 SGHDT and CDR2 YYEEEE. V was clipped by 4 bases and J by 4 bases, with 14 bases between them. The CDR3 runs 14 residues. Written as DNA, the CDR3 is TGTGCCAGCAGCACTGGGAAGAAGGTCACTGAAGCTTTCTTT. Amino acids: CASSTGKKVTEAFF.